This T cell receptor (beta chain) was captured in a study of T cells in Graves' hyperthyroidism and ophthalmopathy. This CDR3 contains 16 residues. The junction had 8 bases not matched to a gene; V was cut back by 4 bases and J by 1 base. Per the germline V gene, CDR1 is DFQATT and CDR2 is SNEGSKA (reference sequence). This clonotype was seen at least ten times. Subjects aged 18 to 65 presented with newly diagnosed hyperthyroidism of less than 2 months' duration. Template material for amplifying TCR beta CDR3 regions consisted of RNA transcripts. The TCR CDR3 first-round RT-PCR relied on the HTBI primer set. TCRdb reanalysed the multiplex PCR reads using MiXCR and keeps one entry per CDR3 protein. Among approximately 410,000 distinct CDR3 sequences listed, approximately 13% were seen once.

This sequence originates from a woman aged 18-30 years with Graves' hyperthyroidism. The rearrangement uses TRBV20-1 and TRBJ2-3, with TRBD2 identical over 10 bases. The sample taken for sequencing was blood. The CDR3 nucleotides read TGCAGTGCTACCGATCATCTAGCGGGAGGCACAGATACGCAGTATTTT. It yields the protein CSATDHLAGGTDTQYF.